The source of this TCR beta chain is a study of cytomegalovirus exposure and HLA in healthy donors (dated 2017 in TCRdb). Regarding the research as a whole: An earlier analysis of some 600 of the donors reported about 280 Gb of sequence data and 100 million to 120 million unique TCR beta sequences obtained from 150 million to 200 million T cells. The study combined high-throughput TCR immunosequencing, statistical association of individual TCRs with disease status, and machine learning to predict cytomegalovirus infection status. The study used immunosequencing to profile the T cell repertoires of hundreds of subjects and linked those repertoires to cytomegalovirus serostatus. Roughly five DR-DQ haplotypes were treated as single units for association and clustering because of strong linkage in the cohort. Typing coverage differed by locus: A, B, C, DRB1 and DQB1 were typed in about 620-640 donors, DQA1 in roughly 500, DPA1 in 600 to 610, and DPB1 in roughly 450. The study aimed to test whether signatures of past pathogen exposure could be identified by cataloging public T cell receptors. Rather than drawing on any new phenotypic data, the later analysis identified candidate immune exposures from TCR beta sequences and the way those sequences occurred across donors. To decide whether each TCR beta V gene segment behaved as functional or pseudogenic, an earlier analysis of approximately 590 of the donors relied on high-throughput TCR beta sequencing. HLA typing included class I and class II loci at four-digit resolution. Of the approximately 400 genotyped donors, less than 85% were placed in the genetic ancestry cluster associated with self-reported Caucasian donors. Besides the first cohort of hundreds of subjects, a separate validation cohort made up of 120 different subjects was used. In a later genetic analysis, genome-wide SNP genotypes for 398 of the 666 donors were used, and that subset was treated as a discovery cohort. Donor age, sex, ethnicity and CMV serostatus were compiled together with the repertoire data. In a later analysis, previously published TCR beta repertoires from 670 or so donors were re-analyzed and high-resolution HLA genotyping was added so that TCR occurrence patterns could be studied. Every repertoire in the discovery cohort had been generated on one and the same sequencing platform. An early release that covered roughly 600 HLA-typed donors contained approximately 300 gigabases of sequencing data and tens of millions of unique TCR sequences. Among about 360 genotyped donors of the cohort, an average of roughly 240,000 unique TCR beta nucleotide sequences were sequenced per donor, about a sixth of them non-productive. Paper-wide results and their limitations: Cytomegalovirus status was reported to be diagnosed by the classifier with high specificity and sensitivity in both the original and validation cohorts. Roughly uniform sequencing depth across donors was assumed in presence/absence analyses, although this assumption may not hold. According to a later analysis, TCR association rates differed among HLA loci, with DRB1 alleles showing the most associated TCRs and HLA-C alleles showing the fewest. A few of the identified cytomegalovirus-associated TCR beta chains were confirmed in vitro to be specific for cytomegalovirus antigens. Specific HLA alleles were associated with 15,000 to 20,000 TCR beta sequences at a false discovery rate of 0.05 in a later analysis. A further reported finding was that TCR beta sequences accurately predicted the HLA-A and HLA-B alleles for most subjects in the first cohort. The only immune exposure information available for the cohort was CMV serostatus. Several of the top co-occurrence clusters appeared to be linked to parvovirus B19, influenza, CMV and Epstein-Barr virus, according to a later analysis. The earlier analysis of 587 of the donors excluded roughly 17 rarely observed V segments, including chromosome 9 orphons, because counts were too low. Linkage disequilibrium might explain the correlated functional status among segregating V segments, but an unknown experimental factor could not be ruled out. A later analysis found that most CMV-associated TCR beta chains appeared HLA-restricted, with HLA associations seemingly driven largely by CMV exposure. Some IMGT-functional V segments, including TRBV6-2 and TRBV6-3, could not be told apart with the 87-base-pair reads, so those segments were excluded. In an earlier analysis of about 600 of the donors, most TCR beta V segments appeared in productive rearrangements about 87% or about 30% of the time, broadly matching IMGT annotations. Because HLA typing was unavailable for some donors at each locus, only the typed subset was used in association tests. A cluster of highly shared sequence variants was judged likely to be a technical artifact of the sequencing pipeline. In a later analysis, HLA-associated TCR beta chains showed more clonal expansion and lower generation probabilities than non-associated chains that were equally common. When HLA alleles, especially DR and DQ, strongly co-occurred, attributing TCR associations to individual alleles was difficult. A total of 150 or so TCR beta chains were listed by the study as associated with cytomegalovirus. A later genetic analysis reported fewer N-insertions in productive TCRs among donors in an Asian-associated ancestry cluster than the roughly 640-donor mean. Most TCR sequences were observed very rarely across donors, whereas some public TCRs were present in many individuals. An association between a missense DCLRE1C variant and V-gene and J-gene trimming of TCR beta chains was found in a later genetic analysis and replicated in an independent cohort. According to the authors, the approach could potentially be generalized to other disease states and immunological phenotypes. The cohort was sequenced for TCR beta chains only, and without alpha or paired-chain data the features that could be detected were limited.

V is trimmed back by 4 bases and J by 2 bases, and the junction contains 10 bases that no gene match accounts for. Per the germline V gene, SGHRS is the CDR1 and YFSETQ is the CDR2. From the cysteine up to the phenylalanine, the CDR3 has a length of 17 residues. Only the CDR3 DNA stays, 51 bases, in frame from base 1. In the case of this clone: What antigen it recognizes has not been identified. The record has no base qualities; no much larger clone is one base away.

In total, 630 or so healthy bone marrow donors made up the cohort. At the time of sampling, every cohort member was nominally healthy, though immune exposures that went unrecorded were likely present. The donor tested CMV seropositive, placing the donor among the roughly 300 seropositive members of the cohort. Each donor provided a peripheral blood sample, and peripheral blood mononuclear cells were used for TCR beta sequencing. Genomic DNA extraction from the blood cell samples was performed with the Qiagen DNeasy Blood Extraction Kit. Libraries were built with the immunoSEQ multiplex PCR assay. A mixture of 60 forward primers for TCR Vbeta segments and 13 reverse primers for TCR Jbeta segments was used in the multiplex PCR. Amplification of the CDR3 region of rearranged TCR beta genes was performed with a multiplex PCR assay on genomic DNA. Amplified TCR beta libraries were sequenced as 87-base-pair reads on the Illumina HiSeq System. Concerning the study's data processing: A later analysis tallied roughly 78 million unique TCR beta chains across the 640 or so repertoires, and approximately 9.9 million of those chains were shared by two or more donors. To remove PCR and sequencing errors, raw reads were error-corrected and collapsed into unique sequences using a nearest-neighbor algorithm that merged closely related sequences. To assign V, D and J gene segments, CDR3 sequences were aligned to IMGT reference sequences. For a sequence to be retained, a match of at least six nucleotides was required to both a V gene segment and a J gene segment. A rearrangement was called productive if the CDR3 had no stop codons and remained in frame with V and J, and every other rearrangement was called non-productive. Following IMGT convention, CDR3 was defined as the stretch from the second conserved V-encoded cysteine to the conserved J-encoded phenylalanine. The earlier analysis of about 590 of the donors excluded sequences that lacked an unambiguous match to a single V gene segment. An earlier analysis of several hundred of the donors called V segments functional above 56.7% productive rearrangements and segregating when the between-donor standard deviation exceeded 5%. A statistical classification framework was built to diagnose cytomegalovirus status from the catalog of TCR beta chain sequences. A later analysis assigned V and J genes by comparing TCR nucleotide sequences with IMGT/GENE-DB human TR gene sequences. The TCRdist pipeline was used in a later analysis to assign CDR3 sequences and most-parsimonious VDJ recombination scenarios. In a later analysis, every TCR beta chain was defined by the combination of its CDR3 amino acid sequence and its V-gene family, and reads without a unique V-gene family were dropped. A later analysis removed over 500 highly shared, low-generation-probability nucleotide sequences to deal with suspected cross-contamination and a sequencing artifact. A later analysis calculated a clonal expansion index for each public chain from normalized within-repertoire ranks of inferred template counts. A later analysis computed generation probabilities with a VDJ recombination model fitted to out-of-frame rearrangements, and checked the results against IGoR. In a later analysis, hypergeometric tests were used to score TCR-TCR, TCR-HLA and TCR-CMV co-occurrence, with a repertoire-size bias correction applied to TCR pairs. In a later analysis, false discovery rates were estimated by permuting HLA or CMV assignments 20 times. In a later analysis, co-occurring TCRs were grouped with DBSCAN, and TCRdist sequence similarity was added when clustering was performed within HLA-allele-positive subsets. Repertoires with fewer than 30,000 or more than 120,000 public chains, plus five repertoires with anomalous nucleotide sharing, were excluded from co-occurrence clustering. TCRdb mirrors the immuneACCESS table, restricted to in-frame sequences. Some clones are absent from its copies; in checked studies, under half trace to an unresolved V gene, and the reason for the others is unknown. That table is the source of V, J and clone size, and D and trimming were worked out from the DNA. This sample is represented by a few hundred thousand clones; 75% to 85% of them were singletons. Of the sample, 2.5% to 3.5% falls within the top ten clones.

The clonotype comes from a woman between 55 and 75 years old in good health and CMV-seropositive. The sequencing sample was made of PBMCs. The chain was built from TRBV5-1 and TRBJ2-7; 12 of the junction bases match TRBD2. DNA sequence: TGCGCCAGCAGCGGGAGGACTAGCGGGGAATTCACCTACGAGCAGTACTTC. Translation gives CASSGRTSGEFTYEQYF.